Presented here are 2 T cell receptor beta chains from one specimen sequenced in a study of metastatic and nonmetastatic thyroid tumors. No treatment had been given to any patient before thyroid surgery. TCRdb reanalyzed the PCR reads with MiXCR. The sample records about 48,000 clones, roughly a fifth being singletons. Sequencing was carried out using blood. Receptor source: a male donor with papillary thyroid cancer or a benign thyroid nodule (not recorded which). Some clones in this sample may be carry-over from other donors' samples.

The rearrangement uses TRBV27 and TRBJ2-1; D is perhaps TRBD2 (6 bases). From germline, CDR1 is MNHEY and CDR2 SMNVEV (reference sequence). CDR3 length: 11 amino acids. V lost 6 bases and J 16 bases, leaving 16 bases between the germline ends. The CDR3 here is CASSWESGDFF. CDR3 in DNA: TGTGCCAGCAGCTGGGAGTCGGGGGATTTCTTC.

This clone has a single count. The chain has TRBV5-5 and TRBJ2-7, with D unclear. This CDR3 is built from 13 residues. Trimming took off 0 bases at V and 7 bases at J, with 11 bases between the two ends. Per the germline V gene, CDR1 is SGHKS and CDR2 is YYEKEE (reference sequence). This chain's CDR3 is CASSLVSPGEQYF. The CDR3, as DNA: TGTGCCAGCAGCTTGGTATCCCCTGGAGAGCAGTACTTC. The entire variable domain, with the rest obtained from reference TRBV5-5 and TRBJ2-7, is as follows: DAGVTQSPTHLIKTRGQQVTLRCSPISGHKSVSWYQQVLGQGPQFIFQYYEKEERGRGNFPDRFSARQFPNYSSELNVNALLLGDSALYLCASSLVSPGEQYFGPGTRLTVT.